Each of the 22 T cell receptor beta chains below was sequenced from the same sample in a study of sequential checkpoint blockade in melanoma. Treatment defined: randomized to nivolumab then ipilimumab (arm A) or the reverse (arm B). The repertoire was sequenced with immunoSEQ multiplex PCR; TCRdb's copy has only in-frame clones and lacks some. The sample shows fewer than 25,000 clones, roughly 76% of them seen only once. This sample comprised CD8+ T cells sorted from blood (inferred from file names), obtained from a patient given nivolumab and ipilimumab in sequence. These receptor sequences come from a human donor with melanoma.

Only one count was recorded for this clone. The CDR3 is CASSALKGANQPQHF. The CDR3 DNA follows: TGTGCCAGCAGCGCCCTCAAGGGGGCTAATCAGCCCCAGCATTTT. The rearrangement links TRBV7-2 to TRBJ1-5, with 7 bases lining up with TRBD1. This CDR3 region has 15 residues. The V segment lost 5 bases and the J segment 4 bases; nucleotides outside the gene matches: 8. The germline V gene has CDR1 SGHTA and CDR2 FQGNSA.

The chain employs TRBV6-6 and TRBJ2-7; tentative D call: TRBD2 (5 bases). Trimming shortened V by 7 bases and J by 4 bases, and 8 bases separated the two germline ends. CDR3 length: 11 residues. Germline CDR1 reads MNHNY; CDR2 reads SVGAGI (reference sequence). The CDR3 here is CASTRGYEQYF. The DNA of the CDR3 is TGTGCCAGCACCCGGGGATACGAGCAGTACTTC.

This rearrangement joins TRBV5-6 to TRBJ1-2; no definite D call. This CDR3 has 14 residues. Germline lookup yields CDR1 SGHDT and CDR2 YYEEEE. Trimming removed 0 bases at V and 5 bases at J, with 11 bases between. This CDR3 is CASSLAATPYGYTF. CDR3 DNA: TGTGCCAGCAGCTTGGCCGCGACTCCGTATGGCTACACCTTC.

The rearrangement joins TRBV19 to TRBJ1-5; 9 nucleotides match TRBD1. Germline assignment: CDR1 LNHDA and CDR2 SQIVND (reference sequence). Germline trimming cut 5 bases from V and 2 bases from J; bases unmatched to any gene: 10. The CDR3 runs to 17 residues. The CDR3: CASSSPPGTGRNQPQHF. The CDR3 DNA is TGTGCCAGTAGTTCTCCCCCCGGGACAGGGCGCAATCAGCCCCAGCATTTT.

Remarks on this clone: At one of its ends the junction is not consistent with the germline gene, which may arise from a read error. The gene calls are TRBV30 and TRBJ2-1, with 7 bases identical to TRBD2. The CDR3 spans 13 residues. From germline, CDR1 is GTSNPN and CDR2 SVGIG (reference sequence). CDR3 nucleotide sequence: TGTGCCGGGAGGGTCAGCTCCTACAATGAGCAGTTCTTC. Protein: CAGRVSSYNEQFF.

The genes are TRBV2 and TRBJ2-3; 9 bases are a match to TRBD2. V dropped 6 bases and J dropped 4; count of bases not matched to a gene: 8. CDR3 length: 15 amino acids. CDR1 and CDR2 (germline): SNHLY, FYNNEI. Here the CDR3 DNA reads TGTGCCAGCAGCCGCGTAGCGGGAGTGGCAGATACGCAGTATTTT. Translated, it gives CASSRVAGVADTQYF.

V and J are TRBV6-5 and TRBJ2-7; 8 bases fit TRBD2. There are 12 residues in the CDR3. V was clipped by 8 bases and J by 2 bases; unmatched bases: 2. Germline V lookup: CDR1 MNHEY, CDR2 SVGAGI. CDR3 residues: CASGLAPYEQYF. The CDR3 DNA sequence: TGTGCCAGCGGACTAGCTCCCTACGAGCAGTACTTC.

This chain uses TRBV6-4 with TRBJ2-7, with TRBD1 matching 8 bases. The length of the CDR3 is 20 residues. Germline V CDR1 and CDR2: MRHNA, SNTAGT. V lost 1 base to trimming and J lost 0 bases; unmatched junction nucleotides: 17. CDR3 in amino acids: CASSDLVWSRRTGSSYEQYF. DNA for the CDR3: TGTGCCAGCAGTGACTTGGTTTGGAGCCGCCGGACAGGGTCCTCCTACGAGCAGTACTTC.

This chain joins TRBV4-3 and TRBJ2-2; the match to TRBD2 covers 11 bases. The CDR3 runs 17 residues. Germline assignment: CDR1 LGHNA and CDR2 YSLEER. V gave up 4 bases and J gave up 1 base; unmatched junction bases: 5. In DNA, the CDR3 is TGCGCCAGCAGCCCCCTGACTAGCGGGGTGAACACCGGGGAGCTGTTTTTT. Translated, it gives CASSPLTSGVNTGELFF.

The rearrangement uses TRBV13 and TRBJ1-1, with a weak D call TRBD1 (6 bases). CDR1 PRHDT and CDR2 FYEKMQ come from the germline V gene (reference sequence). Trimming removed 5 bases from V and 6 bases from J, with 16 bases in between. The CDR3 loop spans 14 amino acids. CDR3 loop: CASSPRRGGAEAFF. CDR3 coding DNA: TGTGCCAGCAGCCCTAGGAGGGGGGGGGCTGAAGCTTTCTTT. Using reference TRBV13 and TRBJ1-1 for the parts outside the CDR3, the full variable domain is AAGVIQSPRHLIKEKRETATLKCYPIPRHDTVYWYQQGPGQDPQFLISFYEKMQSDKGSIPDRFSAQQFSDYHSELNMSSLELGDSALYFCASSPRRGGAEAFFGQGTRLTVV.

This clone showed up just once. The chain uses TRBV27 and TRBJ1-5; D is unresolved. The germline V and J ends were trimmed by 7 bases and 4 bases, with 14 bases remaining between them. This CDR3 region has 14 residues. CDR1 and CDR2 (germline): MNHEY, SMNVEV (reference sequence). The DNA of the CDR3 is TGTGCCAGCACCCACCGATCAGGAAATCAGCCCCAGCATTTT. Translating it yields CASTHRSGNQPQHF.

V is TRBV5-6 and J is TRBJ2-2; D gene unclear. The germline gives CDR1 SGHDT, CDR2 YYEEEE. Deletions cut 1 base from V and 4 bases from J, with 8 bases between. The CDR3 runs to 14 residues. The DNA of the CDR3 is TGTGCCAGCAGCTTGCTTGTTTCCACCGGGGAGCTGTTTTTT. Amino acids: CASSLLVSTGELFF.

The genes are TRBV19 and TRBJ2-1; TRBD2 agrees at 9 bases. Germline trimming cut 4 bases from V and 8 bases from J; bases unmatched to any gene: 9. The CDR3 spans 15 residues. Germline V gives CDR1 LNHDA, CDR2 SQIVND (reference sequence). The CDR3 region is CASSTRLAEGDEQFF. Written as DNA, the CDR3 is TGTGCCAGTAGTACCCGACTAGCGGAGGGGGATGAGCAGTTCTTC.

The chain is built from TRBV10-3 and TRBJ2-1; 7 positions match TRBD1. The germline CDR1 and CDR2 sequences are ENHRY and SYGVKD. The CDR3 loop spans 15 amino acids. The V and J ends lost 2 bases and 2 bases, in that order; junction bases with no gene match: 3. CDR3 sequence: CAISEGQVTYNEQFF. CDR3 DNA: TGTGCCATCAGTGAGGGACAGGTCACCTACAATGAGCAGTTCTTC.

This clone was counted a single time. This rearrangement joins TRBV4-3 to TRBJ2-7, with D maybe TRBD1 (6 bases). Germline assignment: CDR1 LGHNA and CDR2 YSLEER. V lost 1 base and J 1 base, leaving 11 bases between the germline ends. There are 15 residues in the CDR3. CDR3 loop: CASSQGTDRSYEQYF. The CDR3, as DNA: TGCGCCAGCAGCCAAGGGACAGACAGATCCTACGAGCAGTACTTC.

The V and J genes are TRBV2 and TRBJ2-7; D not certain. Deletions cut 7 bases from V and 1 base from J, with 8 bases between. This CDR3 region has 12 residues. The germline gives CDR1 SNHLY, CDR2 FYNNEI. The CDR3 nucleotides read TGTGCCAGCAAGAGTGGTTCCTACGAGCAGTACTTC. Translated, it gives CASKSGSYEQYF.

The chain combines TRBV12-5 with TRBJ1-2, with D possibly TRBD1 on 6 matching bases. The CDR3 length is 13 residues. The V gene's germline CDR1 is LGHNT and CDR2 FRNRAP. V was clipped by 6 bases and J by 8 bases, with 16 bases between them. The CDR3 sequence is CASGTYRAGGYTF. The DNA of the CDR3 is TGTGCTAGTGGCACCTACAGGGCTGGGGGCTACACCTTC.

The chain combines TRBV27 with TRBJ2-1, with TRBD1 as a possible D gene (5 bases). This CDR3 has 14 amino acids. Per germline, CDR1 MNHEY and CDR2 SMNVEV (reference sequence). V gave up 0 bases and J gave up 3 bases, with 6 bases separating them. CDR3 residues: CASSLSTDYNEQFF. Here the CDR3 DNA reads TGTGCCAGCAGTTTATCGACAGACTACAATGAGCAGTTCTTC.

The chain recombines TRBV27 with TRBJ2-7; a possible D gene is TRBD1 (5 bases). The CDR3 is 13 residues long. Germline values: CDR1 MNHEY, CDR2 SMNVEV (reference sequence). The V gene lost 8 bases and the J gene lost 1 base, with 12 bases spanning the gap. CDR3 amino acids: CASSNRQSYEQYF. CDR3 sequence (DNA): TGTGCCAGCTCTAACAGACAGTCCTACGAGCAGTACTTC.

This chain connects TRBV19 to TRBJ2-7; D possibly corresponds to TRBD1 (5 bases). The CDR3 is made up of 13 amino acids. Trimming removed 3 bases from V and 3 bases from J, with 9 bases in between. Looked up from germline, CDR1 is LNHDA and CDR2 is SQIVND (reference sequence). The CDR3 loop is CASSIPDSYEQYF. For the CDR3, the DNA is TGTGCCAGTAGTATTCCTGACAGCTACGAGCAGTACTTC.

This clone appeared once. J is TRBJ1-5 and V is TRBV11-3; unclear D gene. The CDR3 length is 11 residues. V shed 1 base and J shed 7 bases, with 2 bases lying between them. CDR1 is SGHNT, CDR2 YENEEA, per germline. CDR3: CASSLVQPQHF. The CDR3 DNA sequence: TGTGCCAGCAGCTTAGTACAGCCCCAGCATTTT.

Only a few counts were recorded for this clone. The chain employs TRBV4-1 and TRBJ2-3; D uncertain. CDR1 MGHRA and CDR2 YSYEKL come from the germline V gene. V was trimmed by 5 bases and J by 1 base, leaving 16 bases between them. This CDR3 is built from 16 residues. CDR3 sequence reads: CASSGRLPAGTDTQYF. The CDR3 DNA reads as TGCGCCAGCAGCGGCAGACTCCCGGCTGGCACAGATACGCAGTATTTT.